The rows below give T cell receptor beta chains drawn from one sample of a study of cytomegalovirus exposure and HLA in healthy donors. Only in-frame clones appear in the TCRdb table, and some are missing; sequencing was by immunoSEQ multiplex PCR. In the table there are tens of thousands of clones, around 67% of which are singletons. The sequencing input was PBMCs. The receptors derive from a woman aged 45-60 years in good health and CMV-seropositive. Both conserved end residues are part of each CDR3. D genes are given only for firm matches. Clone size, where shown, is once, few, many, or a class for clones that have expanded.

TRBV7-3	-	TRBJ2-2	-	CASSYRPTLETGELFF	TGTGCCAGCAGCTATCGGCCAACCCTGGAGACCGGGGAGCTGTTTTTT
TRBV11-2	-	TRBJ1-3	-	CASSLDQGVGNTIYF	TGTGCCAGCAGCTTAGATCAAGGGGTGGGAAACACCATATATTTT
TRBV7-3	-	TRBJ2-2	-	CASSPRIVAETGELFF	TGTGCCAGCAGCCCTAGGATCGTAGCGGAGACCGGGGAGCTGTTTTTT
TRBV5-1	-	TRBJ2-3	-	CASSPGSTDTQYF	TGCGCCAGCAGCCCAGGAAGCACAGATACGCAGTATTTT
TRBV9	TRBD2	TRBJ2-1	-	CASSVSPGGEQFF	TGTGCCAGCAGCGTAAGCCCGGGGGGTGAGCAGTTCTTC
TRBV7-8	TRBD2	TRBJ2-3	-	CASSPPGPGLADSDTQYF	TGTGCCAGCAGCCCACCCGGACCGGGACTAGCGGACTCAGATACGCAGTATTTT
TRBV7-3	TRBD2	TRBJ2-3	-	CASSYAGEGTDTQYF	TGTGCCAGCAGCTATGCGGGGGAAGGGACAGATACGCAGTATTTT
TRBV6-5	-	TRBJ1-1	few	CASSWGIGGFNTEAFF	TGTGCCAGCAGTTGGGGTATTGGGGGCTTTAACACTGAAGCTTTCTTT
TRBV7-9	TRBD2	TRBJ2-1	-	CANSQTSGDYNEQFF	TGTGCCAACAGTCAAACTAGCGGGGATTACAATGAGCAGTTCTTC
TRBV5-6	-	TRBJ1-1	-	CASSLVRDYTEAFF	TGTGCCAGCAGCTTGGTCCGGGACTACACTGAAGCTTTCTTT
TRBV7-3	TRBD2	TRBJ2-1	once	CASSLTGGDNEQFF	TGTGCCAGCAGCTTAACCGGGGGGGACAATGAGCAGTTCTTC
TRBV27	TRBD1	TRBJ1-1	-	CASSFRGQMNTEAFF	TGTGCCAGCAGTTTCCGGGGACAGATGAACACTGAAGCTTTCTTT
TRBV21-1	-	TRBJ1-2	few	CASSSARDRGSFYYGYTF	TGTGCCAGCAGCAGTGCCCGGGACAGGGGTTCGTTCTACTATGGCTACACCTTC
TRBV5-1	-	TRBJ2-6	-	CASSFENLPGANVLTF	TGCGCCAGCAGCTTTGAGAACCTTCCTGGGGCCAACGTCCTGACTTTC
TRBV21-1	-	TRBJ2-5	-	CASSKRSNQRAPSEQETQYF	TGTGCCAGCAGCAAACGAAGTAATCAGAGGGCCCCTAGCGAACAAGAGACCCAGTACTTC
TRBV27	-	TRBJ1-1	-	CASSVRPFEVTEAFF	TGTGCCAGCAGTGTTCGACCCTTTGAGGTCACTGAAGCTTTCTTT
TRBV6-5	TRBD1	TRBJ1-1	-	CASSAPQGGAFF	TGTGCCAGCAGTGCCCCCCAGGGGGGCGCTTTCTTT
TRBV4-1	-	TRBJ1-2	-	CASSQLPGSGYTF	TGCGCCAGCAGCCAATTGCCAGGGTCTGGCTACACCTTC
TRBV13	TRBD1	TRBJ1-1	-	CASSPRTGRGTEAFF	TGTGCCAGCAGCCCTCGGACAGGGAGGGGCACTGAAGCTTTCTTT
TRBV6-5	TRBD1	TRBJ1-2	-	CASRTTGHSGYTF	TGTGCCAGCAGAACGACAGGGCACTCTGGCTACACCTTC
TRBV6-6	TRBD1	TRBJ1-5	-	CASSLGTANQPQHF	TGTGCCAGCAGTTTGGGGACAGCGAATCAGCCCCAGCATTTT
TRBV28	TRBD1	TRBJ1-1	few	CASSPGLTGVPAMNTEAFF	TGTGCCAGCAGCCCCGGACTTACAGGGGTCCCGGCCATGAACACTGAAGCTTTCTTT
TRBV5-4	-	TRBJ2-1	-	CASSLSLGGGLYNEQFF	TGTGCCAGCAGCCTCTCCCTGGGCGGGGGCCTCTACAATGAGCAGTTCTTC
TRBV27	TRBD2	TRBJ2-3	-	CASRHAGRGDTDTQYF	TGTGCCAGCAGGCACGCAGGGCGGGGGGACACAGATACGCAGTATTTT
TRBV28	TRBD1	TRBJ1-2	-	CASSSTFRGQGKVGYTF	TGTGCCAGCAGTTCCACCTTTCGGGGACAGGGAAAAGTCGGCTACACCTTC
TRBV20-1	TRBD1	TRBJ1-1	few	CSASGGTEAFF	TGCAGTGCTTCAGGGGGCACTGAAGCTTTCTTT
TRBV5-1	TRBD2	TRBJ2-3	-	CASSLGGGQDTQYF	TGCGCCAGCAGCTTGGGCGGGGGGCAAGATACGCAGTATTTT
TRBV6-5	-	TRBJ1-1	-	CASSAGAEAFF	TGTGCCAGCAGTGCCGGGGCTGAAGCTTTCTTT
TRBV5-6	-	TRBJ2-7	-	CASSVGQPYEQYF	TGTGCCAGCAGCGTTGGACAGCCTTACGAGCAGTACTTC
TRBV7-9	TRBD2	TRBJ2-2	few	CASSFGLTYRAGGTGELFF	TGTGCCAGCAGCTTTGGTCTGACCTACCGTGCGGGGGGGACCGGGGAGCTGTTTTTT
TRBV19	TRBD1	TRBJ1-2	few	CASRTGGGYTF	TGTGCCAGCCGAACAGGGGGCGGCTACACCTTC
TRBV6-6	-	TRBJ1-5	-	CASIFTLSGNQPQHF	TGTGCCAGCATTTTTACCCTTTCAGGCAATCAGCCCCAGCATTTT
TRBV5-1	-	TRBJ1-1	few	CASSLGGDTEAFF	TGCGCCAGCAGCTTGGGGGGGGACACTGAAGCTTTCTTT
TRBV2	TRBD1	TRBJ2-7	-	CASSEVRDSTYEQYF	TGTGCCAGCAGTGAAGTTCGGGACAGTACCTACGAGCAGTACTTC
TRBV19	-	TRBJ2-7	-	CASSMLPSALGAGEQYF	TGTGCCAGTAGTATGCTTCCTAGCGCCCTCGGTGCGGGCGAGCAGTACTTC
TRBV10-1	-	TRBJ2-3	few	CASSDFPSSDTQYF	TGCGCCAGCAGTGACTTCCCTAGCTCGGATACGCAGTATTTT
TRBV5-1	-	TRBJ2-3	-	CASSPGVGAPSRTDTQYF	TGCGCCAGCAGCCCTGGAGTAGGAGCCCCAAGTCGTACAGATACGCAGTATTTT
TRBV27	TRBD1	TRBJ1-2	-	CASSYRGNGYTF	TGTGCCAGCAGCTACAGGGGGAACGGCTACACCTTC
TRBV7-9	TRBD2	TRBJ2-3	few	CASSHPLPRLASTDTQYF	TGTGCCAGCAGCCACCCACTTCCTAGACTAGCGAGCACAGATACGCAGTATTTT
TRBV11-2	TRBD2	TRBJ2-2	-	CASSLGLAGPYTGELFF	TGTGCCAGCAGCTTAGGGCTAGCGGGGCCTTACACCGGGGAGCTGTTTTTT
TRBV4-2	TRBD1	TRBJ2-2	-	CASSQDLGGDGTGELFF	TGTGCCAGCAGCCAAGATCTAGGGGGCGACGGCACCGGGGAGCTGTTTTTT
TRBV4-1	-	TRBJ1-2	-	CASSQESVISYGYTF	TGCGCCAGCAGCCAAGAATCAGTAATCTCCTATGGCTACACCTTC
TRBV9	-	TRBJ1-1	few	CASSPLLGEAFF	TGTGCCAGCAGCCCCTTACTTGGTGAAGCTTTCTTT
TRBV7-2	-	TRBJ2-6	-	CASSLTRAGANVLTF	TGTGCCAGCAGCCTCACCCGAGCTGGGGCCAACGTCCTGACTTTC
TRBV28	-	TRBJ1-2	-	CASSIAAGIGGYTF	TGTGCCAGCAGTATAGCTGCAGGGATCGGGGGCTACACCTTC
TRBV19	TRBD1	TRBJ1-3	-	CASSQGVSSGNTIYF	TGTGCCAGTAGTCAGGGGGTCTCCTCTGGAAACACCATATATTTT
TRBV10-2	-	TRBJ2-2	-	CASSPSAEINTGELFF	TGCGCCAGCAGCCCTTCAGCGGAAATCAATACCGGGGAGCTGTTTTTT
TRBV13	TRBD2	TRBJ2-5	-	CASETSGDLRETQYF	TGTGCCAGCGAGACTAGCGGGGATCTGAGAGAGACCCAGTACTTC
TRBV18	TRBD1	TRBJ1-1	once	CASSRGQVNTEAFF	TGTGCCAGCTCACGAGGACAGGTGAACACTGAAGCTTTCTTT
TRBV7-9	-	TRBJ1-4	-	CASSLIENEKLFF	TGTGCCAGCAGCTTAATAGAGAATGAAAAACTGTTTTTT
TRBV7-6	-	TRBJ2-6	-	CASSLGRTGSGANVLTF	TGTGCCAGCAGCTTAGGGAGAACAGGGAGTGGGGCCAACGTCCTGACTTTC
TRBV7-9	TRBD2	TRBJ2-2	-	CSSSHPKAGTNTGELFF	TGTTCCAGCAGCCACCCCAAAGCGGGGACGAACACCGGGGAGCTGTTTTTT
TRBV5-1	-	TRBJ2-5	-	CASSYGLLETQYF	TGCGCCAGCAGCTATGGACTTCTAGAGACCCAGTACTTC